The clone carrying this T cell receptor (beta chain) has ten or more counts. This entry belongs to a study of human T cells and chemical hapten exposure. The V and J ends lost 8 bases and 5 bases respectively, with 19 bases between them. The V gene's germline CDR1 is WNHNN and CDR2 SYGVQD (reference sequence). This CDR3 has 14 amino acids. MiXCR was run by TCRdb on the RACE reads, yielding one entry per CDR3 protein. Of some 36,000 distinct CDR3 sequences listed, about a tenth were seen once; the top ten hold roughly 27%. Time point noted: pre-sensitization, week 0. Treatment here: therapeutic diphenylcyclopropenone sensitization with weekly scalp DPC. Extraction of total RNA was performed on unfractionated whole blood.

This chain joins TRBV10-1 and TRBJ2-7; maybe TRBD2 (6 bases). The specimen was whole blood, collected in connection with sensitization to the hapten diphenylcyclopropenone (DPC). The receptor comes from a man aged 50 or older with alopecia areata. Some clones in this sample may be carry-over from other donors' samples. The CDR3 DNA reads TGCGCCAGCGCCGAAGCGGGTTTCGGAAACGAGCAGTACTTC. Encoded protein: CASAEAGFGNEQYF.